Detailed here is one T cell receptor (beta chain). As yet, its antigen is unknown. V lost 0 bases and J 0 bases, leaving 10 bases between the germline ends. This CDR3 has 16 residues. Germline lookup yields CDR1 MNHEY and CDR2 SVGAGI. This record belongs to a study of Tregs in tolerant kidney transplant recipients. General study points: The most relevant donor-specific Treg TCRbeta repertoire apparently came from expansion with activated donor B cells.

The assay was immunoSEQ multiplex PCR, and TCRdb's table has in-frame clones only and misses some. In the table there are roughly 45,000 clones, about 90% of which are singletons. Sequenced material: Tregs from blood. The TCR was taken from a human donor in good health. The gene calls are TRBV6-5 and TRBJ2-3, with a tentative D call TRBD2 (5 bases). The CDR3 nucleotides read TGTGCCAGCAGTTACTCTTGGCGAGGGAGCACAGATACGCAGTATTTT. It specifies CASSYSWRGSTDTQYF.